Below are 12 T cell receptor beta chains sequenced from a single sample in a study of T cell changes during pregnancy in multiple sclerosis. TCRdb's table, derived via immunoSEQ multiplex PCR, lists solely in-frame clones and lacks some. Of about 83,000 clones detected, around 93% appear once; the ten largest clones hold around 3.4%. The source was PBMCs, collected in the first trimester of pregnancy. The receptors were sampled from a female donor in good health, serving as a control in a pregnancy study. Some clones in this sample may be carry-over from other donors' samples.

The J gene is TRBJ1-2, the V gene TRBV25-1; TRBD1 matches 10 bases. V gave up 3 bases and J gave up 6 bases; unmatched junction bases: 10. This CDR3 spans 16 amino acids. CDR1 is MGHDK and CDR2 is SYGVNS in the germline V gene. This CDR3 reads CASSDPSIGTGDGYTF. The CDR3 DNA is TGTGCCAGCAGTGACCCCTCGATCGGGACAGGGGATGGCTACACCTTC.

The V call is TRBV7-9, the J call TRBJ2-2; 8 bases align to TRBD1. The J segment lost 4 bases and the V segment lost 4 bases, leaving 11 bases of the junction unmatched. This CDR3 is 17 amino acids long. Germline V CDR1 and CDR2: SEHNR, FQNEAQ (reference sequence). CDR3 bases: TGTGCCAGCAGCTCCAATCCAGGGGGCGCCGGCACCGGGGAGCTGTTTTTT. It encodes CASSSNPGGAGTGELFF.

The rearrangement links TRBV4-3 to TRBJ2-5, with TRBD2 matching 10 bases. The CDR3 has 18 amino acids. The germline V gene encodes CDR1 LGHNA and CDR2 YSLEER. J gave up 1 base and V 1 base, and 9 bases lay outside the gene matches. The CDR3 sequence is CASSQATPSGSSQETQYF. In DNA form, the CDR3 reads TGCGCCAGCAGCCAAGCGACTCCTAGCGGGAGTAGCCAAGAGACCCAGTACTTC.

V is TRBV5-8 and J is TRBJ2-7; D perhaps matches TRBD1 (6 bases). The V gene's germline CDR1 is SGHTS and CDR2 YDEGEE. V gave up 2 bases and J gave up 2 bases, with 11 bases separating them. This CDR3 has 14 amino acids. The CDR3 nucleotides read TGTGCCAGCAGCTTTGGACAGCCTGCCTACGAGCAGTACTTC. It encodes CASSFGQPAYEQYF.

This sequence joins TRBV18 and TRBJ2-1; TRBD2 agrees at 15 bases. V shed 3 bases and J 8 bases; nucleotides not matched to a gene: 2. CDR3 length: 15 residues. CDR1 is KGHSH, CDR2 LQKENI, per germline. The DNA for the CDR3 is TGTGCCAGCTCACCGGGGACTAGCGGGGGGTATGAGCAGTTCTTC. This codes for CASSPGTSGGYEQFF. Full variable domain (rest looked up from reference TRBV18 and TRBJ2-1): NAGVMQNPRHLVRRRGQEARLRCSPMKGHSHVYWYRQLPEEGLKFMVYLQKENIIDESGMPKERFSAEFPKEGPSILRIQQVVRGDSAAYFCASSPGTSGGYEQFFGPGTRLTVL.

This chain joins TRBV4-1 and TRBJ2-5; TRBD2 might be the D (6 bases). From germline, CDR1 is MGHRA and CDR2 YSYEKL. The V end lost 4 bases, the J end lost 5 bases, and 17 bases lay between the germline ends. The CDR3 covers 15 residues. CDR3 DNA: TGCGCCAGCAGCCGAGGGGACCTTGGGGGGGAGACCCAGTACTTC. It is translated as CASSRGDLGGETQYF.

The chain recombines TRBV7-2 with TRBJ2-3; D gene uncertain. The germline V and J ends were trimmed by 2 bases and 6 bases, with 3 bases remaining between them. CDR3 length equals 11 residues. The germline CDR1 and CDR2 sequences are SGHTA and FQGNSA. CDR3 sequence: CASSLRDTQYF. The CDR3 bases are TGTGCCAGCAGCTTACGGGATACGCAGTATTTT.

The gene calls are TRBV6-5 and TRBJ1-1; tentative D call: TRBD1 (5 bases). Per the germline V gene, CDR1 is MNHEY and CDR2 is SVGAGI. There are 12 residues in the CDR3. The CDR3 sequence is CAAGGAGTEAFF. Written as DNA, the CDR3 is TGTGCTGCAGGAGGGGCAGGAACTGAAGCTTTCTTT.

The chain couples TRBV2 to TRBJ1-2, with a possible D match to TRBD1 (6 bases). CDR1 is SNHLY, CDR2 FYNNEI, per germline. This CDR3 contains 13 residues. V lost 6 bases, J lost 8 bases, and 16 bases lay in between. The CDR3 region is CASSETGRGGYTF. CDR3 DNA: TGTGCCAGCAGCGAGACTGGTAGGGGGGGCTACACCTTC.

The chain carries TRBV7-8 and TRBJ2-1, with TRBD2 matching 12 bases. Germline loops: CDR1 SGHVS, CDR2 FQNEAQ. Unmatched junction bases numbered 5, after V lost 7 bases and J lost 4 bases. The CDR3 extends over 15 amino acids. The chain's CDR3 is CASITTSGSYNEQFF. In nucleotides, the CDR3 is TGTGCCAGCATCACGACTAGCGGGAGTTACAATGAGCAGTTCTTC.

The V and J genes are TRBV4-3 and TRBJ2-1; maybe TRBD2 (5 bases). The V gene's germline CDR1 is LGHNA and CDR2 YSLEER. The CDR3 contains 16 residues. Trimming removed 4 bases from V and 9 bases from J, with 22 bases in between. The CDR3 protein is CASSLALVPEGIEQFF. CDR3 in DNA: TGCGCCAGCAGCCTAGCTCTAGTACCCGAGGGAATTGAGCAGTTCTTC.

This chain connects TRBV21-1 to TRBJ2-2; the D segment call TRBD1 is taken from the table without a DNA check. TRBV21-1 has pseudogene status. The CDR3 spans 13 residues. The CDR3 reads CASRGRVIGELFF. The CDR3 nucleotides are TGTGCCAGCAGGGGCAGGGTTATCGGGGAGCTGTTTTTT.